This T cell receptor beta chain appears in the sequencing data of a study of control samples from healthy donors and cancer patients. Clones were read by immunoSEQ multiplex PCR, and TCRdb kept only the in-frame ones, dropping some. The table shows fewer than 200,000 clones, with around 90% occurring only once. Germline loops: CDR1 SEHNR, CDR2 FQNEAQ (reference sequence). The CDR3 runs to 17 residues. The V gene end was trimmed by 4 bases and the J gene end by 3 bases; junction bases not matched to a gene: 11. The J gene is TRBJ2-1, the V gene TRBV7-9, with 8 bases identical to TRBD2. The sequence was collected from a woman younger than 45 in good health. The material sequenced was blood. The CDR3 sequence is CASSSNFGGDNYNEQFF. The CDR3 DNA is TGTGCCAGCAGCTCTAACTTCGGGGGGGACAACTACAATGAGCAGTTCTTC.